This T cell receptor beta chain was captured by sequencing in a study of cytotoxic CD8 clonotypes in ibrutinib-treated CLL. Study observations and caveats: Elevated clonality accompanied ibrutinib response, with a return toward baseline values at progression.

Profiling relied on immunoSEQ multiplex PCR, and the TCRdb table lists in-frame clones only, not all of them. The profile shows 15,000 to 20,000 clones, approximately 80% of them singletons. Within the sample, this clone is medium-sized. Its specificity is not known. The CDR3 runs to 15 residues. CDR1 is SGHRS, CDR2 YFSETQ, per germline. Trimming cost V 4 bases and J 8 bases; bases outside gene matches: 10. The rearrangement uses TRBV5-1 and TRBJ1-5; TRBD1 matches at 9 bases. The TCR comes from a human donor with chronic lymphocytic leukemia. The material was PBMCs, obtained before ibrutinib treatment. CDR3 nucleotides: TGCGCCAGCAGCCCACAGGGGGCTTTCATGGAGCCCCAGCATTTT. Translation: CASSPQGAFMEPQHF.